This TCR beta chain appears in the sequencing data of a study of T-cell memory formation after mild COVID-19. This clonotype was detected a few times. The antigen is unknown. Study-wide points: Contracting clones from day 15 to 85 had balanced CD4/CD8; later expanders favoured CD4+.

TCRdb re-called the 5' RACE reads through MiXCR, storing one row per CDR3 protein. Of roughly 450,000 distinct CDR3 sequences in the sample, around a sixth were seen once. The germline CDR1 and CDR2 sequences are DFQATT and SNEGSKA (reference sequence). Deletions cut 1 base from V and 1 base from J, with 20 bases between. The CDR3 has 18 residues. The receptor was derived from an adult woman who had mild COVID-19 (a few samples of this study predate the infection). Cell type and time point are not known. The sequenced material came from PBMCs or a T cell subset sorted from them (not recorded which). The gene calls are TRBV20-1 and TRBJ2-4; no definite D call. This CDR3 reads CSARVIALPNQAKNIQYF. For the CDR3, the DNA is TGCAGTGCTAGAGTTATAGCCCTTCCGAATCAGGCCAAAAACATTCAGTACTTC.